A single sample is the source of the 17 T cell receptor beta chains below, sequenced in a study of T cell changes during pregnancy in multiple sclerosis. Sequenced by immunoSEQ multiplex PCR; TCRdb stores in-frame clones only, minus some. The repertoire includes tens of thousands of clones, about nine tenths of them detected once, and 8% to 9.5% sits in the top ten. The sequences come from peripheral blood, collected after pregnancy. The receptors here all came from a female donor in good health, enrolled as a control in a pregnancy study.

The CDR3 coding sequence is TGTGCCAGCAGCTTGGATGGCGGCCCAGAAGCTTTCTTT. It encodes CASSLDGGPEAFF. The V gene is TRBV5-4, the J gene TRBJ1-1; D unresolved. CDR1 and CDR2 from the germline V gene are SGHNT and YYREEE (reference sequence). Trimming shortened V by 0 bases and J by 8 bases, and 11 bases separated the two germline ends. CDR3 length equals 13 residues.

This clone has only one observation. The CDR3 DNA is TGTGCCAGTGCGTTCGGGACAAGATACGAGCAGTACTTC. Its protein is CASAFGTRYEQYF. The chain employs TRBV19 and TRBJ2-7, with D possibly being TRBD1 (6 bases). CDR1 and CDR2 from the germline V gene are LNHDA and SQIVND (reference sequence). The CDR3 contains 13 residues. V was clipped by 8 bases and J by 4 bases, with 15 bases between them.

This chain joins TRBV4-3 and TRBJ2-3, with D possibly being TRBD1 (5 bases). Per germline, CDR1 LGHNA and CDR2 YSLEER. The V gene lost 0 bases and the J gene lost 1 base, with 17 bases spanning the gap. The length of the CDR3 is 18 residues. The CDR3 sequence is CASSQDNIPGAGTDTQYF. CDR3 coding DNA: TGCGCCAGCAGCCAAGATAATATTCCTGGGGCGGGCACAGATACGCAGTATTTT.

This CDR3 reads CASSPPLTDTQYF. The CDR3, as DNA: TGTGCCAGCTCACCACCGCTAACAGATACGCAGTATTTT. V gene TRBV18 combines with J gene TRBJ2-3; no clear D gene. The CDR3 contains 13 residues. V shed 0 bases and J shed 3 bases, with 4 bases lying between them. Per the germline V gene, CDR1 is KGHSH and CDR2 is LQKENI.

This sequence joins TRBV5-1 and TRBJ2-1; TRBD2 aligns across 10 bases. CDR1 and CDR2 (germline): SGHRS, YFSETQ. Germline trimming cut 3 bases from V and 0 bases from J; bases unmatched to any gene: 0. The CDR3 consists of 15 residues. CDR3 DNA sequence: TGCGCCAGCAGCTCTAGCGGGGGCTCCTACAATGAGCAGTTCTTC. It translates to CASSSSGGSYNEQFF.

The genes are TRBV6-5 and TRBJ2-3; 9 bases align to TRBD2. This CDR3 has 14 amino acids. The V gene end was trimmed by 5 bases and the J gene end by 4 bases; junction bases not matched to a gene: 4. The germline gives CDR1 MNHEY, CDR2 SVGAGI. The CDR3 nucleotides are TGTGCCAGCAGTCTAGAGCGGGGGGCAGATACGCAGTATTTT. Translated: CASSLERGADTQYF.

In regard to this clone: A read error may account for a junction end that differs from germline. The J gene is TRBJ2-3, the V gene TRBV5-6; 9 positions match TRBD2. The germline gives CDR1 SGHDT, CDR2 YYEEEE. This CDR3 comprises 12 residues. The CDR3 region has the DNA TGTGCCAGCAGCTTAGCGAGCGGGGGGCGCGCTTTT. Translated, it gives CASSLASGGRAF.

J is TRBJ2-1 and V is TRBV12-5; D is uncertain. The CDR3 consists of 12 residues. The V end was cut by 1 base, the J end by 4 bases, with 2 bases between. Germline CDR1 is LGHNT and CDR2 is FRNRAP. The CDR3 reads CASGLAYNEQFF. The CDR3 nucleotides read TGTGCTAGTGGTTTGGCATACAATGAGCAGTTCTTC.

The chain recombines TRBV19 with TRBJ2-7; 8 nucleotides line up with TRBD1. V lost 3 bases to trimming and J lost 7 bases; unmatched junction nucleotides: 8. The CDR3 loop spans 14 amino acids. The germline CDR1 and CDR2 sequences are LNHDA and SQIVND (reference sequence). CDR3 region: CASSIGTGSREQYF. The CDR3 DNA is TGTGCCAGTAGTATCGGGACAGGTTCTCGAGAGCAGTACTTC.

In regard to this clone: An end of the junction does not agree with germline; a read error may underlie this. The V gene is TRBV7-8, the J gene TRBJ2-7; D gene uncertain. Germline values: CDR1 SGHVS, CDR2 FQNEAQ. The CDR3 is 12 residues long. The CDR3 here is CASALPVAPPVF. The CDR3 DNA reads TGTGCCAGCGCCCTCCCGGTCGCCCCTCCGGTCTTC.

The chain uses TRBV11-2 and TRBJ2-1, with 9 nucleotides matching TRBD2. The germline V gene encodes CDR1 SGHAT and CDR2 FQNNGV. With 1 base clipped from V and 7 bases from J, the junction kept 5 bases outside the gene matches. This CDR3 spans 15 amino acids. The CDR3 DNA reads TGTGCCAGCAGCTTAGGGCGGGGGGGCCTTAATGAGCAGTTCTTC. Its protein product is CASSLGRGGLNEQFF.

The J gene is TRBJ1-2, the V gene TRBV30; the D gene is possibly TRBD1 (5 bases). This CDR3 spans 14 amino acids. Germline V lookup: CDR1 GTSNPN, CDR2 SVGIG (reference sequence). Trimming pared 0 bases from V and 4 bases from J, leaving 12 bases between. This CDR3 reads CAWSVPGPFYGYTF. The CDR3 nucleotides are TGTGCCTGGAGTGTTCCAGGGCCATTCTATGGCTACACCTTC.

The rearrangement joins TRBV4-3 to TRBJ1-5, with no clear D. Germline V gene sequence: CDR1 LGHNA, CDR2 YSLEER. V gave up 1 base and J gave up 5 bases, with 6 bases separating them. The CDR3 runs to 13 residues. CDR3 loop: CASSQASDQPQHF. CDR3 sequence (DNA): TGCGCCAGCAGCCAAGCGTCCGATCAGCCCCAGCATTTT.

This clone is medium-sized by share. The chain uses TRBV7-9 and TRBJ1-6; possibly TRBD1 for D (5 bases). V lost 5 bases and J lost 9, with 11 bases in between. There are 13 residues in the CDR3. CDR1 and CDR2 from the germline V gene are SEHNR and FQNEAQ (reference sequence). The CDR3 reads CASSEIQGSPLHF. The CDR3 DNA sequence: TGTGCCAGCAGCGAAATCCAGGGTTCACCCCTCCACTTT.

This clone occurred once. Written as DNA, the CDR3 is TGTGCCAGTACCCCGGTGCTCGGCTCTGGAAACACCATATATTTT. Translation: CASTPVLGSGNTIYF. The V and J genes are TRBV19 and TRBJ1-3; D not certain. Trimming took off 7 bases at V and 0 bases at J, with 13 bases between the two ends. The germline V gene has CDR1 LNHDA and CDR2 SQIVND (reference sequence). The CDR3 extends over 15 amino acids.

The chain combines TRBV10-1 with TRBJ2-1; 8 bases agree with TRBD2. CDR1 is WNHNN, CDR2 SYGVQD, per germline (reference sequence). After removal of 7 bases from V and 8 bases from J, the junction contained 7 bases not matched to a gene. The CDR3 length is 13 residues. In DNA, the CDR3 is TGCGCCAGCACCTCGGGAGGGGGTCATGAGCAGTTCTTC. This gives the protein CASTSGGGHEQFF.

The CDR3 region is CASSQGPSGSHYEQYF. The CDR3 nucleotides read TGCGCCAGCAGCCAAGGCCCTAGCGGGAGTCACTACGAGCAGTACTTC. The V call is TRBV4-1, the J call TRBJ2-7; TRBD2 aligns across 10 bases. V trimming: 1 base; J trimming: 3 bases; junction bases outside the gene matches: 6. Germline lookup yields CDR1 MGHRA and CDR2 YSYEKL. The CDR3 has 16 residues.